This is a list of T cell receptor beta chains from one sample in a study of T cell responses to AZD1222 COVID-19 vaccine. Measured with immunoSEQ multiplex PCR; TCRdb has only the in-frame clones, and not every one. Of some 120,000 clones in the sample, 87% are singletons; the top ten hold approximately 1.6%. Material: peripheral blood, obtained on day 0 of AZD1222 vaccination. Every receptor here comes from an adult in good health. Both conserved end residues are part of each CDR3. The size entry is marked missing in some rows and otherwise reads once, few, many or a size class.

TRBV5-1 14 NA CASSLVLAVNEQFF
TRBV7-8 16 NA CASSQMGRGLNEKLFF
TRBV27 15 NA CASSPAQGKNEKLFF
TRBV6-1 16 NA CASSDSPQSGNQPQHF
TRBV4-1 16 NA CASSQPRRGLNQPQHF
TRBV5-4 14 NA CASSPQTENTEAFF
TRBV9 14 NA CASSPGLSQETQYF
TRBV11-3 14 NA CASSLTSGNTEAFF
TRBV6-2/TRBV6-3 15 NA CASSRQGGLINGYTF
TRBV6-5 13 NA CASSYGVLGEQYF
TRBV19 14 once CASSPREAGYGYTF
TRBV18 15 NA CASSPLAKTGSEAFF
TRBV30 13 NA CAWSTGGFGELFF